This entry is about one T cell receptor (beta chain). The antigen is not known. The data originate from a study of untreated major depressive disorder. General study points: CD4+ T cells from depressed patients used TRBV05-01 (Vbeta 5.1) more often than controls.

The assay was immunoSEQ multiplex PCR, and TCRdb's table has in-frame clones only and misses some. The sample lists about 19,000 clones, 92% occurring once. The V and J ends lost 6 bases and 7 bases, in that order; junction bases with no gene match: 6. The CDR3 runs 15 residues. Per germline, CDR1 MNHEY and CDR2 SVGAGI. This clonotype was sampled from a woman between 35 and 50 years old with major depressive disorder. The sequenced sample was CD4+ T cells from PBMCs. The chain joins TRBV6-5 to TRBJ2-7, with 16 nucleotides matching TRBD2. The CDR3 sequence is CASSLGLAGGLEQYF. CDR3 sequence (DNA): TGTGCCAGCAGCCTGGGACTAGCGGGGGGGTTAGAGCAGTACTTC.